The present TCR beta chain was sequenced within a study of blood T cell repertoires in COVID-19. Profiling relied on immunoSEQ multiplex PCR, and the TCRdb table lists in-frame clones only, not all of them. Of 110,000 to 150,000 clones in the sample, 70% to 85% were seen once. In this sample, this clone turned up a few times. V lost 6 bases to trimming and J lost 3 bases; unmatched junction nucleotides: 7. The germline V gene encodes CDR1 SNHLY and CDR2 FYNNEI. The CDR3 extends over 15 amino acids. The sample taken for sequencing was peripheral blood. The source of this sequence is a man in his sixties with active or convalescent COVID-19. The J gene is TRBJ1-1, the V gene TRBV2; TRBD1 aligns across 10 bases. The CDR3 reads CASRTPGTGDTEAFF. The DNA for the CDR3 is TGTGCCAGCAGAACCCCCGGGACAGGGGACACTGAAGCTTTCTTT.